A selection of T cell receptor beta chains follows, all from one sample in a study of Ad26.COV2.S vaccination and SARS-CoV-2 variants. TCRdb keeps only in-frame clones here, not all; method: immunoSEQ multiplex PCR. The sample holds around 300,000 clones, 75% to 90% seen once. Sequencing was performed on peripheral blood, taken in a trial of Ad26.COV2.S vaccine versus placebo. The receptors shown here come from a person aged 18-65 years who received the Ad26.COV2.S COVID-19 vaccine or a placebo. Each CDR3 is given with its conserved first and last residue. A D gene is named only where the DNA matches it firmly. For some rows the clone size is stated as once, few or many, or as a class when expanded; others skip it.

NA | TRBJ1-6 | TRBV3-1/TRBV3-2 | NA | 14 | TGTGCCAGCAGCCAACGGGGAAGCAATTCACCCCTCCACTTT | CASSQRGSNSPLHF
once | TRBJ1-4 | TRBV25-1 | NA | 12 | TGTGCCAGCAGTGAAACAGGTTGGAAACTGTTTTTT | CASSETGWKLFF
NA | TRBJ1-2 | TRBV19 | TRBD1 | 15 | TGTGCCAGTAGTAAAGGGGCGGGACAGTACTATGGCTACACCTTC | CASSKGAGQYYGYTF
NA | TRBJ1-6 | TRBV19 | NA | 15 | TGTGCCAGTACCGCCATGTGGGGAACAAATTCACCCCTCCACTTT | CASTAMWGTNSPLHF
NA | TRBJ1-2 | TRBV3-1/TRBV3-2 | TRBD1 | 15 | TGTGCCAGCAGCCAAGATTGGGACAGGGGGCCTGGCTACACCTTC | CASSQDWDRGPGYTF
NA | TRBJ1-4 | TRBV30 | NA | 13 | TGTGCCTGGAGTTACAGCCTTAATGAAAAACTGTTTTTT | CAWSYSLNEKLFF
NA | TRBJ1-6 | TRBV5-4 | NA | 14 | TGTGCCAGCAGCTTTGAAGGGGATAATTCACCCCTCCACTTT | CASSFEGDNSPLHF
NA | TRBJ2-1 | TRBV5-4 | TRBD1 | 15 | TGTGCCAGCAGCTTGAACAGGGGAAGGTTCAATGAGCAGTTCTTC | CASSLNRGRFNEQFF
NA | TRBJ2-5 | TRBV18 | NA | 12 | TGTGCCAGCTCGTCCATCCAAGAGACCCAGTACTTC | CASSSIQETQYF
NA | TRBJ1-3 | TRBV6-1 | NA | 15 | TGTGCCAGCAGTGAGGGACCGAGCTCTGGAAACACCATATATTTT | CASSEGPSSGNTIYF
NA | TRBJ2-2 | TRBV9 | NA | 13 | TGTGCCAGCAGCGTAGATGACACCGGGGAGCTGTTTTTT | CASSVDDTGELFF
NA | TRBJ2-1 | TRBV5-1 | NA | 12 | TGCGCCAGCAGCTTCATCTACAATGAGCAGTTCTTC | CASSFIYNEQFF
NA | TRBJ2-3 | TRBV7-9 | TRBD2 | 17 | TGTGCCAGCAGCTTAAAATCTCACCGGGAGGGCCCAGATACGCAGTATTTT | CASSLKSHREGPDTQYF
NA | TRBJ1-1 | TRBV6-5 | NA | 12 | TGTGCCACCCTCAGAGGGAACACTGAAGCTTTCTTT | CATLRGNTEAFF
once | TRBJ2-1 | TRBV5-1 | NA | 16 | TGCGCCAGCAGCTTGGGAGACGAGGGCTCCTACAATGAGCAGTTCTTC | CASSLGDEGSYNEQFF
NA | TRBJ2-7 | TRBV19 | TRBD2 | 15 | TGTGCCAGTAGTATTGTGGCTAGCGGGTACTACGAGCAGTACTTC | CASSIVASGYYEQYF
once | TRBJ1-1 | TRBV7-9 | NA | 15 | TGTGCCAGCAGCTTAGAACAGGGAAGGGGCACTGAAGCTTTCTTT | CASSLEQGRGTEAFF
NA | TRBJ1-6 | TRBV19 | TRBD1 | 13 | TGTGCCAGTACCCGGACAGGGGGCGAACCCCTCCACTTT | CASTRTGGEPLHF
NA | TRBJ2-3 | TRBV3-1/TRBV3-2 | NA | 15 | TGTGCCAGCAGCCAAGATTGGGGGGCAGGGGATACGCAGTATTTT | CASSQDWGAGDTQYF
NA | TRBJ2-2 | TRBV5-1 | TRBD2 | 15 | TGCGCCAGCAGCGGCGGGACTAGCGGCACCGGGGAGCTGTTTTTT | CASSGGTSGTGELFF
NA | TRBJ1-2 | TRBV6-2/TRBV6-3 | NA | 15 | TGTGCCAGCAGTTACATGGGGGCCCCACCCTATGGCTACACCTTC | CASSYMGAPPYGYTF
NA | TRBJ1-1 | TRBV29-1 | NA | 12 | TGCAGCGTTGAAAGGTTCACAGTTGAAGCTTTCTTT | CSVERFTVEAFF
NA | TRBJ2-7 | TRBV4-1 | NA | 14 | TGCGCCAGCAGCCAGAGACTAGGGGCCCGCGAGCAGTACTTC | CASSQRLGAREQYF
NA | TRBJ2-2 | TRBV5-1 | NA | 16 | TGCGCCAGCAGCGGCTTCCTCCGGGAAGACACCGGGGAGCTGTTTTTT | CASSGFLREDTGELFF
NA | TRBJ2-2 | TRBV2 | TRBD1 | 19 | TGTGCCAGCAGTCCCGGGACAGGGATCCTTAAAGTAAACACCGGGGAGCTGTTTTTT | CASSPGTGILKVNTGELFF
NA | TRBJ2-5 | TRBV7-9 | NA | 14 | TGTGCCAGCAGCCCACGCACACCCCAAGAGACCCAGTACTTC | CASSPRTPQETQYF
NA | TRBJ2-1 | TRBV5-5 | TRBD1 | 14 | TGTGCCAGCAGCCTCGGGACAGGTTTCAGTGAGCAGTTCTTC | CASSLGTGFSEQFF
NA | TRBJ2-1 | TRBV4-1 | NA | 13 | TGCGCCAGCAGCCAAGATCGAGGCAGAGAGCAGTTCTTC | CASSQDRGREQFF
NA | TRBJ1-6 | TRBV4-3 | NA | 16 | TGCGCCAGCAGCCAACTTCTACAGGGTTTATACTCACCCCTCCACTTT | CASSQLLQGLYSPLHF
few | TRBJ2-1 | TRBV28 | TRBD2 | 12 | TGTGCCAGCGGGACTAGCAGCAATGAGCAGTTCTTC | CASGTSSNEQFF
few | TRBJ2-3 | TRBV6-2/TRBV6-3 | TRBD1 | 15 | TGTGCCAGCAGTTACGGGACAGGGGCCACAGATACGCAGTATTTT | CASSYGTGATDTQYF
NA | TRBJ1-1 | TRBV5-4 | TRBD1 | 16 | TGTGCCAGCAGCCCCCTCGTGACAGGGGTGAGCACTGAAGCTTTCTTT | CASSPLVTGVSTEAFF
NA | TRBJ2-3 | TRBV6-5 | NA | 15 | TGTGCCAGCACCGGGGAGACAGTCAGCACAGATACGCAGTATTTT | CASTGETVSTDTQYF
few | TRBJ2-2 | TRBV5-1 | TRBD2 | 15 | TGCGCCAGCAGCTTGCTAGCGGGGAACACCGGGGAGCTGTTTTTT | CASSLLAGNTGELFF
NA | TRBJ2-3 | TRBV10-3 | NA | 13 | TGTGCCATCAGTGAGGGTGGGTCAGATACGCAGTATTTT | CAISEGGSDTQYF
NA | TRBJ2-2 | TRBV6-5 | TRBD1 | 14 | TGTGCCAGCAGTTACGGGACAGTTCCCGGGGAGCTGTTTTTT | CASSYGTVPGELFF
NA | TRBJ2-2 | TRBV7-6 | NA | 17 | TGTGCCAGCAGCCCCCACGGACAGGGAGGGCACACCGGGGAGCTGTTTTTT | CASSPHGQGGHTGELFF
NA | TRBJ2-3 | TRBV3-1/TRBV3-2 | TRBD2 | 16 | TGTGCCAGCAGCCAAGCTTTAGCGGGAGGCGCAGATACGCAGTATTTT | CASSQALAGGADTQYF
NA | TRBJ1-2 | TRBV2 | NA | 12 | TGTGCCAGCAAGATACATAACTATGGCTACACCTTC | CASKIHNYGYTF
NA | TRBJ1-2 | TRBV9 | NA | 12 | TGTGCCAGCAGCGTAGATGAGTCGGGCTACACCTTC | CASSVDESGYTF
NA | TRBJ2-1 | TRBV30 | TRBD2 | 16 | TGTGCCTGGAGTGTGACGCGGGGGAGCTCCTACAATGAGCAGTTCTTC | CAWSVTRGSSYNEQFF
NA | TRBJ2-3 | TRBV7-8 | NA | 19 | TGTGCCAGCAGCTTAGATTCCAGGAAATCTAAACAGGCCCCAGATACGCAGTATTTT | CASSLDSRKSKQAPDTQYF
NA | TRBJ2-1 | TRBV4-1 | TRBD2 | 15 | TGCGCCAGCAGCCAAACGCGGGGGGGCCTCAATGAGCAGTTCTTC | CASSQTRGGLNEQFF
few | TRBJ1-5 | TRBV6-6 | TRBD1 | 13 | TGTGCCAGCAGTACACAGGGGGGCCAGCCCCAGCATTTT | CASSTQGGQPQHF
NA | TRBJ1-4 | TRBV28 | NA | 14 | TGTGCCAGCAGCAACTCTGACGGTGGGGAAAAACTGTTTTTT | CASSNSDGGEKLFF
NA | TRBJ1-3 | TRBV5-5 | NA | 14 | TGTGCCAGCAGCTTAGGACTCTCTGGAAACACCATATATTTT | CASSLGLSGNTIYF
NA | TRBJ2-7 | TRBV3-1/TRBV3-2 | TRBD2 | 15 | TGTGCCAGCAGCCAAGTATATAGCGGGGACTACGAGCAGTACTTC | CASSQVYSGDYEQYF
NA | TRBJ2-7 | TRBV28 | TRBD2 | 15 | TGTGCCAGCAGTTTAGCGGGGGTGAGCTCCTACGAGCAGTACTTC | CASSLAGVSSYEQYF
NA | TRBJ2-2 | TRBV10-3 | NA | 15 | TGTGCCATCAGTGAGCTCCCCAGGGGTGGCGGGGAGCTGTTTTTT | CAISELPRGGGELFF
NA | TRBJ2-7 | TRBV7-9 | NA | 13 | TGTGCCAGCAGCATTACAGGGAGGAACGAGCAGTACTTC | CASSITGRNEQYF
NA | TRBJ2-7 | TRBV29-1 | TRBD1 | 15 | TGCAGCGTTGGGGAACAGGGGGTCGGCCCCTACGAGCAGTACTTC | CSVGEQGVGPYEQYF
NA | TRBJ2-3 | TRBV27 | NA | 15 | TGTGCCAGCAGCTTAGATGGAGGGCGCACAGATACGCAGTATTTT | CASSLDGGRTDTQYF
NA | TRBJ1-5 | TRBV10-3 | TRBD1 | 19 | TGTGCCATCAGTGAGGTTTTAATAGAGGGGGCGCGGGGCAATCAGCCCCAGCATTTT | CAISEVLIEGARGNQPQHF
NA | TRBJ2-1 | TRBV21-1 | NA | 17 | TGTGCCAGCAGCAATACCGGGAGGGAGACATTTTTCAATGAGCAGTTCTTC | CASSNTGRETFFNEQFF
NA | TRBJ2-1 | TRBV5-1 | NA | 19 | TGCGCCAGCAGCGGACTAAAGGGGCTAGCGACACATTTAGGGAATGAGCAGTTCTTC | CASSGLKGLATHLGNEQFF